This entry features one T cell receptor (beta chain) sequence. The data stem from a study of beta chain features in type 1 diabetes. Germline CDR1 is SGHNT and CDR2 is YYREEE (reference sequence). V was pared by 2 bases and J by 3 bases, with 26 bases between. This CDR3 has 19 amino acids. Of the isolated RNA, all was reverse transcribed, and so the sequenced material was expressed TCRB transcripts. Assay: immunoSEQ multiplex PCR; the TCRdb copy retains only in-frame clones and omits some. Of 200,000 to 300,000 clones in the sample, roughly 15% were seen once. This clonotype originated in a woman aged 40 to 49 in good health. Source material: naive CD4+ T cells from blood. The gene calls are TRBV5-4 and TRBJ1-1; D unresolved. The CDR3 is CASSLPGPGLVGSDTEAFF. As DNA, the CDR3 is TGTGCCAGCAGCTTACCGGGCCCAGGACTTGTAGGTTCGGACACTGAAGCTTTCTTT.